This TCR beta chain was obtained from a study of identical twins. Overall study findings and caveats: Models underestimated how often monozygotic twins shared out-of-frame TCR alpha.

On this clonotype itself: Its matching antigen is unknown.

Template switching added a universal primer site, and cDNA bore unique molecular identifiers. TCRdb processed the 5' RACE reads anew with MiXCR; each CDR3 protein has one entry. The sample holds 200,000 to 250,000 distinct CDR3 sequences, roughly 7.1% seen once. The CDR3 totals 14 residues. J was trimmed by 4 bases and V by 6 bases; bases with no gene match: 5. Germline V CDR1 and CDR2: MNHEY, SMNVEV (reference sequence). Healthy Caucasians provided all donations. The data also belong to a second study, concerning T cells expressing NK-cell markers. That work states: With respect to HCMV, seven of the eight sequenced donors were seropositive, and one was seronegative.

The sequenced material came from CD8+ T cells sorted from blood. The chain uses TRBV27 and TRBJ2-1, with 8 bases matching TRBD2. The source is a woman aged 18-35 years in good health. The CDR3 region is CASRSLAEYNEQFF. The CDR3 DNA reads TGTGCCAGCAGATCACTAGCGGAATACAATGAGCAGTTCTTC.